This T cell receptor beta chain was recorded in a study of post-analysis software for immune sequencing data. Study-level points and caveats: When patients were compared with controls, about five TRBV segments were more frequent, TRBV5-6, TRBV5-1 and TRBV20-1 among them.

Points on this clonotype: Its antigen remains unknown.

Researchers reported that TCR beta cDNA libraries carried unique molecular identifiers. TCRdb re-analysed the PCR reads in MiXCR, keeping a single row per CDR3 protein. The data contain roughly 580,000 distinct CDR3 sequences, around 47% of them seen just once; the ten biggest clones take up about 1.8%. The CDR3 totals 13 residues. Trimming stripped 5 bases from V and 2 bases from J, with 10 bases between. CDR1 is SGHTA and CDR2 is FQGNSA in the germline V gene. The sequenced sample was blood. This clonotype originated in a girl between 5 and 17 years old with multiple sclerosis. The chain combines TRBV7-2 with TRBJ2-7; D not certain. The CDR3 sequence is CASSHTDTYEQYF. CDR3 sequence (DNA): TGTGCCAGCAGCCACACAGACACCTACGAGCAGTACTTC.